The 32 T cell receptor beta chains below come from one sample, sequenced in a study of cytomegalovirus exposure and HLA in healthy donors. The PCR made use of 60 Vbeta and 13 Jbeta primers. Clones were sequenced by immunoSEQ multiplex PCR, and TCRdb holds only the in-frame ones, with some missing. The table shows roughly 130,000 clones, with approximately 57% occurring only once. Sequenced: PBMCs. These receptors were obtained from a male donor in good health and CMV-seronegative.

V gene TRBV19 combines with J gene TRBJ1-5; D uncertain. The CDR3 totals 14 residues. Germline loops: CDR1 LNHDA, CDR2 SQIVND (reference sequence). The germline V and J ends were trimmed by 9 bases and 2 bases, with 14 bases remaining between them. This CDR3 is CASLMGRGNQPQHF. As DNA, the CDR3 is TGTGCCAGCCTAATGGGGAGAGGCAATCAGCCCCAGCATTTT.

The chain combines TRBV5-8 with TRBJ1-2; no firm D call. Trimming took off 0 bases at V and 6 bases at J, with 6 bases between the two ends. The CDR3 spans 12 residues. Germline CDR1 is SGHTS and CDR2 is YDEGEE. The CDR3 nucleotides are TGTGCCAGCAGCTTGGCCGGGAATGGCTACACCTTC. It translates to CASSLAGNGYTF.

This clone was counted a single time. The chain recombines TRBV29-1 with TRBJ1-2, with TRBD1 matching over 8 bases. Looked up from germline, CDR1 is SQVTM and CDR2 is ANQGSEA. The CDR3 is 13 amino acids. V lost 4 bases and J lost 6; bases outside the gene matches: 7. In nucleotides, the CDR3 is TGCAGCGTTGTAAGGACAGGGACACATGGCTACACCTTC. This codes for CSVVRTGTHGYTF.

The genes are TRBV28 and TRBJ1-2, with TRBD1 as a possible D gene (5 bases). This CDR3 has 15 residues. CDR1 and CDR2 from the germline V gene are MDHEN and SYDVKM. Trimming cost V 6 bases and J 6 bases, with 20 bases left between them. CDR3 nucleotide sequence: TGTGCCAGCAGCGCGACCGGGCAGGGTGGGAATGGCTACACCTTC. It yields the protein CASSATGQGGNGYTF.

The CDR3 sequence: CASSFPLTANTGELFF. The CDR3 region has the DNA TGTGCCAGCAGCTTTCCCCTGACAGCGAACACCGGGGAGCTGTTTTTT. This rearrangement joins TRBV7-9 to TRBJ2-2, with D perhaps TRBD1 (5 bases). The V gene lost 3 bases and the J gene lost 0 bases, with 11 bases spanning the gap. Germline CDR1 SEHNR, CDR2 FQNEAQ (reference sequence). This CDR3 has 16 amino acids.

The rearrangement joins TRBV27 to TRBJ2-5, with 10 bases that match TRBD2. CDR1 is MNHEY, CDR2 SMNVEV, per germline (reference sequence). With 2 bases clipped from V and 3 bases from J, the junction kept 9 bases outside the gene matches. This CDR3 comprises 17 residues. CDR3 amino acids: CASSLNPAGGQEETQYF. The CDR3 DNA reads TGTGCCAGCAGTTTAAACCCAGCGGGGGGGCAGGAAGAGACCCAGTACTTC.

The chain is built from TRBV5-4 and TRBJ2-7; D possibly corresponds to TRBD2 (7 bases). V lost 5 bases and J lost 2, with 17 bases in between. Germline lookup yields CDR1 SGHNT and CDR2 YYREEE (reference sequence). The CDR3 runs 15 residues. The CDR3 nucleotides are TGTGCCAGCAGTTTCGTAGGGGGGGGCCCCTACGAGCAGTACTTC. Amino acids: CASSFVGGGPYEQYF.

The V gene is TRBV9, the J gene TRBJ1-1, with 8 bases matching TRBD1. Trimming removed 6 bases from V and 1 base from J; junction bases left unmatched: 5. The CDR3 runs 14 residues. CDR1 and CDR2 (germline): SGDLS, YYNGEE. The CDR3 spells CASNTQGANTEAFF. CDR3 DNA: TGTGCCAGCAACACTCAGGGGGCGAACACTGAAGCTTTCTTT.

The V and J genes are TRBV10-3 and TRBJ1-2; TRBD1 aligns across 9 bases. The germline V gene has CDR1 ENHRY and CDR2 SYGVKD. The V and J ends lost 4 bases and 7 bases, in that order; junction bases with no gene match: 4. This CDR3 is built from 13 residues. The CDR3 DNA reads TGTGCCATCAGTGTCGGGACAGGGATTGGCTACACCTTC. This sequence encodes CAISVGTGIGYTF.

This chain connects TRBV5-1 to TRBJ2-1, with D possibly TRBD2 on 5 matching bases. The germline V and J ends were trimmed by 4 bases and 9 bases, with 14 bases remaining between them. The CDR3 has 13 amino acids. The germline V gene has CDR1 SGHRS and CDR2 YFSETQ. This chain's CDR3 is CASSLVEGGEQFF. CDR3 DNA: TGCGCCAGCAGCCTGGTCGAGGGTGGTGAGCAGTTCTTC.

The chain has TRBV29-1 and TRBJ2-1; TRBD2 matches 13 bases. The V and J ends lost 6 bases and 8 bases, in that order; junction bases with no gene match: 7. Germline CDR1 reads SQVTM; CDR2 reads ANQGSEA. This CDR3 region has 14 residues. As DNA, the CDR3 is TGCAGCGTCGAAACTAGCGGGGGGGTTGATGAGCAGTTCTTC. This gives the protein CSVETSGGVDEQFF.

This sequence joins TRBV7-8 and TRBJ2-7; D is unclear. The CDR3 spans 17 residues. The ends were cut back, 5 bases at V and 3 bases at J, with 23 bases in the middle. Germline V gene lookup returns CDR1 SGHVS and CDR2 FQNEAQ. This CDR3 is CASSPPWYDPASYEQYF. The CDR3 coding sequence is TGTGCCAGCAGCCCTCCTTGGTACGACCCTGCTAGCTACGAGCAGTACTTC.

V usage is TRBV5-1 and J usage is TRBJ1-1; TRBD1 might be the D (5 bases). V lost 5 bases and J 4 bases, leaving 15 bases between the germline ends. The CDR3 covers 14 residues. CDR1 is SGHRS, CDR2 YFSETQ, per germline. CDR3 DNA sequence: TGCGCCAGCAGTCCCGTGGAGGGGAGCACTGAAGCTTTCTTT. It yields the protein CASSPVEGSTEAFF.

The chain carries TRBV28 and TRBJ1-5; no definite D call. Trimming took 5 bases from V and 5 from J, leaving 4 bases between them. The CDR3 has 11 amino acids. Per germline, CDR1 MDHEN and CDR2 SYDVKM. As DNA, the CDR3 is TGTGCCAGCAGTCTACATCAGCCCCAGCATTTT. It codes for CASSLHQPQHF.

There are a few counts of this clone. V gene TRBV21-1 combines with J gene TRBJ2-1; the table assigns TRBD2, which was not confirmed against the DNA. TRBV21-1 is a recognized pseudogene. The CDR3 consists of 19 residues. The CDR3 coding sequence is TGTGCCAGCAGCAAAGCGGGGGGAAGAGTCTCAGGCTCCTACAATGAGCAGTTCTTC. Translated, it gives CASSKAGGRVSGSYNEQFF.

Concerning this clone: Other DNA variants within this sample encode the same CDR3. The chain carries TRBV9 and TRBJ2-7; 9 nucleotides match TRBD1. Germline loops: CDR1 SGDLS, CDR2 YYNGEE. The ends lost 0 bases at V and 3 bases at J; junction bases unmatched: 1. CDR3 length equals 14 residues. The chain's CDR3 is CASSVGGQGYEQYF. The CDR3 region has the DNA TGTGCCAGCAGCGTAGGGGGACAGGGCTACGAGCAGTACTTC.

This clone was seen more than once but under ten times. The chain couples TRBV5-1 to TRBJ2-2; D perhaps matches TRBD1 (7 bases). The CDR3 totals 18 residues. Trimming removed 3 bases at V and 3 bases at J, with 21 bases between. Germline V lookup: CDR1 SGHRS, CDR2 YFSETQ. The CDR3: CASSSLLGGQGDTGELFF. In DNA form, the CDR3 reads TGCGCCAGCAGCTCCTTGTTAGGGGGGCAGGGGGACACCGGGGAGCTGTTTTTT.

In regard to this clone: Mismatch with germline at one junction end may stem from a read error. The CDR3 here is CSSSALTGAENTEAFF. In nucleotides, the CDR3 is TGTTCCAGCAGCGCCCTTACTGGGGCGGAGAACACTGAAGCTTTCTTT. The rearrangement uses TRBV7-9 and TRBJ1-1, with D perhaps matching TRBD1 (5 bases). The CDR3 length is 16 residues. The germline gives CDR1 SEHNR, CDR2 FQNEAQ (reference sequence).

The V gene is TRBV9, the J gene TRBJ2-2; 13 nucleotides match TRBD2. The germline CDR1 and CDR2 sequences are SGDLS and YYNGEE. The CDR3 sequence is 18 residues long. V was pared by 0 bases and J by 6 bases, with 8 bases of the junction left unmatched. CDR3 sequence reads: CASSVGLAGGPVAGELFF. CDR3 nucleotides: TGTGCCAGCAGCGTAGGACTAGCGGGGGGACCCGTGGCCGGGGAGCTGTTTTTT.

The chain combines TRBV2 with TRBJ1-4; TRBD1 agrees at 7 bases. The V gene end was trimmed by 5 bases and the J gene end by 8 bases; junction bases not matched to a gene: 11. The CDR3 extends over 15 amino acids. Germline assignment: CDR1 SNHLY and CDR2 FYNNEI. The DNA of the CDR3 is TGTGCCAGCAGTTACGAGGGACAGTGGGGCGAAAAACTGTTTTTT. As protein: CASSYEGQWGEKLFF.

This clone was counted between two and nine times. V gene TRBV20-1 combines with J gene TRBJ2-5, with D possibly TRBD2 on 5 matching bases. There are 11 residues in the CDR3. The germline V gene has CDR1 DFQATT and CDR2 SNEGSKA (reference sequence). V shed 4 bases and J shed 12 bases, with 15 bases lying between them. For the CDR3, the DNA is TGCAGTGCTACCCTCGCTCAGAGGGAGTACTTC. Encoded protein: CSATLAQREYF.

This clone was detected a few times. The chain couples TRBV6-1 to TRBJ2-3; TRBD2 is a possible D gene (6 bases). Germline CDR1 and CDR2: MNHNS and SASEGT. The CDR3 extends over 15 amino acids. V dropped 6 bases and J dropped 1 base, with 14 bases sitting between them. CDR3 coding DNA: TGTGCCAGCAGCGTGGATGGCGGGGGCACAGATACGCAGTATTTT. Amino acid sequence: CASSVDGGGTDTQYF.

The rearrangement uses TRBV27 and TRBJ1-4, with unresolved D. Trimming stripped 0 bases from V and 2 bases from J, with 10 bases between. CDR3 length: 16 amino acids. CDR1 and CDR2 from the germline V gene are MNHEY and SMNVEV (reference sequence). CDR3 sequence: CASSLSRTRTNEKLFF. The CDR3 DNA follows: TGTGCCAGCAGTTTATCTCGGACTCGGACTAATGAAAAACTGTTTTTT.

This sequence joins TRBV6-1 and TRBJ1-5, with no clear D. Germline CDR1 reads MNHNS; CDR2 reads SASEGT. The V gene lost 3 bases and the J gene lost 4 bases, with 7 bases spanning the gap. This CDR3 has 13 residues. CDR3: CASSDSRNQPQHF. DNA of the CDR3: TGTGCCAGCAGTGATAGCCGAAATCAGCCCCAGCATTTT.

The chain links TRBV7-6 to TRBJ1-1; 7 positions agree with TRBD1. The germline V gene has CDR1 SGHVS and CDR2 FNYEAQ. V lost 5 bases, J lost 2 bases, and 8 bases stayed unmatched. The CDR3 contains 15 residues. DNA for the CDR3: TGTGCCAGCAGCGGCCTCGACAGGGATAACACTGAAGCTTTCTTT. Encoded protein: CASSGLDRDNTEAFF.

J is TRBJ1-4 and V is TRBV5-8; unclear D gene. The CDR3 has 15 amino acids. Germline V gives CDR1 SGHTS, CDR2 YDEGEE. Trimming removed 5 bases from V and 5 bases from J, with 16 bases in between. The CDR3 sequence: CASRTISVRNEKLFF. The CDR3 DNA reads TGTGCCAGCAGGACCATCAGCGTACGCAATGAAAAACTGTTTTTT.

J is TRBJ1-1 and V is TRBV2; a weak D match, TRBD1 (6 bases). The ends were cut back, 5 bases at V and 4 bases at J, with 17 bases in the middle. Germline loops: CDR1 SNHLY, CDR2 FYNNEI. This CDR3 has 15 residues. This CDR3 reads CASSPGEGDSTEAFF. In DNA form, the CDR3 reads TGTGCCAGCAGTCCAGGGGAGGGAGATAGCACTGAAGCTTTCTTT.

This clone appeared a few times. The chain joins TRBV5-8 to TRBJ1-5; perhaps TRBD1 as D (6 bases). In germline, CDR1 is SGHTS, CDR2 YDEGEE. V lost 4 bases, J lost 1 base, and 18 bases lay in between. There are 17 residues in the CDR3. CDR3 loop: CASSQGDTGLSNQPQHF. In DNA, the CDR3 is TGTGCCAGCAGCCAGGGAGATACAGGGTTGAGCAATCAGCCCCAGCATTTT.

J is TRBJ2-5 and V is TRBV5-5; no reliable D call. The CDR3 length is 13 residues. Trimming left V 0 bases short and J 4 bases short, with 7 bases between. Germline V gene data show CDR1 as SGHKS and CDR2 as YYEKEE (reference sequence). The CDR3 sequence: CASSLAAGETQYF. In DNA, the CDR3 is TGTGCCAGCAGCTTGGCCGCAGGAGAGACCCAGTACTTC.

The J gene is TRBJ2-7, the V gene TRBV5-1, with D tentatively TRBD1 (7 bases). CDR1 and CDR2 from the germline V gene are SGHRS and YFSETQ. Trimming removed 0 bases at V and 2 bases at J, with 12 bases between. CDR3 size: 15 residues. The CDR3 loop reads CASSLVGRGAYEQYF. The CDR3 nucleotides read TGCGCCAGCAGCTTGGTTGGCAGGGGGGCCTACGAGCAGTACTTC.

This clone came up a few times. The CDR3 region is CASRRYNEQFF. CDR3 coding DNA: TGTGCCAGCAGACGGTACAATGAGCAGTTCTTC. The V and J genes are TRBV2 and TRBJ2-1; no clear D gene. V was trimmed by 6 bases and J by 4 bases, leaving 4 bases between them. Germline CDR1 is SNHLY and CDR2 is FYNNEI. The CDR3 sequence is 11 residues long.

V gene TRBV5-1 combines with J gene TRBJ1-2; TRBD1 is a possible D gene (5 bases). CDR1 SGHRS and CDR2 YFSETQ come from the germline V gene. The ends were cut back, 2 bases at V and 6 bases at J, with 11 bases in the middle. The CDR3 spans 13 residues. The chain's CDR3 is CASSLGVSNGYTF. The CDR3 DNA reads TGCGCCAGCAGCTTAGGGGTCAGCAATGGCTACACCTTC.